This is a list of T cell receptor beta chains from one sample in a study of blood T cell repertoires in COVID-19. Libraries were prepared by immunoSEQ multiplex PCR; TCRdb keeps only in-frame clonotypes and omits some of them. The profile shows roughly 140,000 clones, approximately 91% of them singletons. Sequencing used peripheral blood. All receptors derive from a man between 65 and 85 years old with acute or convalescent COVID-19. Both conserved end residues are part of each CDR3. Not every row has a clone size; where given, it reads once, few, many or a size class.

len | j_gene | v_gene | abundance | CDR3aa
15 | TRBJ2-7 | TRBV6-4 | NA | CASRNPGQGTYEQYF
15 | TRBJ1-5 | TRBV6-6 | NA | CASRPGQGPHQPQHF
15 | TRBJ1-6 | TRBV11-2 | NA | CASSLNRQANSPLHF
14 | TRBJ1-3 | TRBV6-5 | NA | CASSTGVDGNTIYF
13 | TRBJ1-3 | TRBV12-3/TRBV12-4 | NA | CASRPDRGNTIYF
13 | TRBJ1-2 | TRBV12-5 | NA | CASGAGTGDGYTF
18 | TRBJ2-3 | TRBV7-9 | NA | CASSLDRGAVHSTDTQYF
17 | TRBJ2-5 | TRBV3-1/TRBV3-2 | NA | CASSQDARTTLQETQYF
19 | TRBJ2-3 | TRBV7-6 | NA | CASSFQPSARRGGTDTQYF
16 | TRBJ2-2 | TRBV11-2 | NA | CASSPGRRSNTGELFF
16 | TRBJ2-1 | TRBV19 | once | CASSTPGGANYNEQFF
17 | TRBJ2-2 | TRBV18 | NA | CASSPTNRGRKAGELFF
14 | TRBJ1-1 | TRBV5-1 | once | CASNQAGENTEAFF
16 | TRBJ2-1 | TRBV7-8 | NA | CASSPERDVRYNEQFF
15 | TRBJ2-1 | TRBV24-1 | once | CATSDEGSGKVKQFF
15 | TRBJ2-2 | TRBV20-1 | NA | CSASVAGKNTGELFF
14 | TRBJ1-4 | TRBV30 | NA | CAWNPGQPNEKLFF
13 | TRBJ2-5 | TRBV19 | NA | CASSTYLQETQYF
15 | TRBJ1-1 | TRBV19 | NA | CASSTGQGVWTEAFF
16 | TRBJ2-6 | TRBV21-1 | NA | CASSEAGLPGANVLTF